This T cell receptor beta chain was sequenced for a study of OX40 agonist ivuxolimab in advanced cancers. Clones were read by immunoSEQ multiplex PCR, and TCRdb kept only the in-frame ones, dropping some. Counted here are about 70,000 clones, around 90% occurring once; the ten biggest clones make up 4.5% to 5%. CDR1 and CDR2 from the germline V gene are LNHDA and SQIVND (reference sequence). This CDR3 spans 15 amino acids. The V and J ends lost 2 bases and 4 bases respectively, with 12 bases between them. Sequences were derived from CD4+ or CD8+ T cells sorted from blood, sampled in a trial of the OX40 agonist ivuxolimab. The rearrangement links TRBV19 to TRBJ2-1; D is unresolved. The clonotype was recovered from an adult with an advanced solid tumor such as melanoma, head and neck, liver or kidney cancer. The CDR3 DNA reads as TGTGCCAGTAGTATAAAGGGTGATAGGTACAATGAGCAGTTCTTC. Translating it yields CASSIKGDRYNEQFF.